A single sample is the source of the 9 T cell receptor beta chains below, sequenced in a study of control samples from healthy donors and cancer patients. Clones were sequenced by immunoSEQ multiplex PCR, and TCRdb holds only the in-frame ones, with some missing. The table lists approximately 160,000 clones, 93% of them singletons. The sample comprised blood. Every receptor here comes from a woman aged 55-75 years in good health.

The gene calls are TRBV18 and TRBJ1-2; perhaps TRBD1 as D (5 bases). The CDR3 covers 14 residues. The V gene's germline CDR1 is KGHSH and CDR2 LQKENI. V was cut by 3 bases and J by 6 bases, with 14 bases left in between. The CDR3 DNA reads TGTGCCAGCTCACCCGCTACATTGACAGATGGCTACACCTTC. This sequence encodes CASSPATLTDGYTF.

The V and J genes are TRBV11-3 and TRBJ1-1; perhaps TRBD1 as D (5 bases). The V gene lost 5 bases and the J gene lost 4 bases, with 14 bases spanning the gap. Per the germline V gene, CDR1 is SGHNT and CDR2 is YENEEA. This CDR3 has 14 residues. The DNA for the CDR3 is TGTGCCAGCAGCCCAGGGTGGGAGGCCACTGAAGCTTTCTTT. Translating gives CASSPGWEATEAFF.

The chain has TRBV28 and TRBJ1-5; D gene unclear. The CDR3 length is 11 residues. Trimming left V 2 bases short and J 10 bases short, with 6 bases between. CDR1 is MDHEN, CDR2 SYDVKM, per germline. The CDR3 reads CASSLGRPQHF. Here the CDR3 DNA reads TGTGCCAGCAGTTTAGGTCGACCCCAGCATTTT.

The rearrangement joins TRBV11-3 to TRBJ2-7; TRBD1 matches at 11 bases. This CDR3 is 15 amino acids long. J was trimmed by 6 bases and V by 5 bases; bases with no gene match: 9. CDR1 is SGHNT, CDR2 YENEEA, per germline. The CDR3 region is CASSVGPGQGGEQYF. DNA for the CDR3: TGTGCCAGCAGCGTCGGTCCGGGACAGGGGGGCGAGCAGTACTTC.

CDR3 loop: CASSSPGGRSQPQHF. DNA for the CDR3: TGTGCCAGCAGTTCTCCGGGAGGGAGGTCTCAGCCCCAGCATTTT. V is TRBV6-6 and J is TRBJ1-5; D gene uncertain. CDR1 and CDR2 from the germline V gene are MNHNY and SVGAGI (reference sequence). The CDR3 is 15 residues long. Trimming stripped 4 bases from V and 6 bases from J, with 16 bases between.

V is TRBV15 and J is TRBJ2-2; D possibly corresponds to TRBD1 (5 bases). The CDR3 runs 15 residues. Germline lookup yields CDR1 LNHNV and CDR2 YYDKDF (reference sequence). Trimming cost V 0 bases and J 0 bases, with 5 bases left between them. The CDR3 region is CATSRETANTGELFF. As DNA, the CDR3 is TGTGCCACCAGCAGAGAGACAGCGAACACCGGGGAGCTGTTTTTT.

The J gene is TRBJ2-3, the V gene TRBV9, with 8 positions matching TRBD2. This CDR3 is built from 14 residues. Per the germline V gene, CDR1 is SGDLS and CDR2 is YYNGEE. The J segment lost 8 bases and the V segment lost 1 base, leaving 6 bases of the junction unmatched. The CDR3 coding sequence is TGTGCCAGCAGCGTAACCGGGGGGGCCGGTACGCAGTATTTT. Amino acid sequence: CASSVTGGAGTQYF.

The chain recombines TRBV7-2 with TRBJ2-5; D gene ambiguous. Per the germline V gene, CDR1 is SGHTA and CDR2 is FQGNSA. Between the trimmed V and J ends, which lost 4 bases and 1 base, there was a span of 7 bases. The CDR3 contains 13 residues. CDR3: CASSSSVQETQYF. DNA for the CDR3: TGTGCCAGCAGCTCCAGCGTCCAAGAGACCCAGTACTTC.

This clone came up once. The chain combines TRBV5-8 with TRBJ2-5, with 13 bases aligning to TRBD2. This CDR3 region has 16 residues. Germline CDR1 is SGHTS and CDR2 is YDEGEE. The V and J ends lost 5 bases and 1 base, in that order; junction bases with no gene match: 5. The CDR3 region is CASSIGTSGAQETQYF. The CDR3 nucleotides are TGTGCCAGCAGTATCGGGACTAGCGGGGCCCAAGAGACCCAGTACTTC.